A selection of T cell receptor beta chains follows, all from one sample in a study of T cell responses to AZD1222 COVID-19 vaccine. TCRdb keeps only in-frame clones here, not all; method: immunoSEQ multiplex PCR. The table lists roughly 140,000 clones, approximately 87% of them singletons. The specimen was peripheral blood, collected 28 days after the second AZD1222 dose. These receptors were collected from an adult who received the AZD1222 COVID-19 vaccine. Both conserved end residues are part of each CDR3.

j_gene	v_gene	CDR3aa
TRBJ2-3	TRBV19	CASSIRGLAGGSGTDTQYF
TRBJ1-4	TRBV28	CASSLMGEGYEKLFF
TRBJ2-2	TRBV15	CATSRDRVGELFF
TRBJ1-1	TRBV11-1	CASSPNRGDAFF
TRBJ2-1	TRBV29-1	CSVVGLAGGKTYNEQFF
TRBJ1-1	TRBV5-6	CASSPQGRDTEAFF
TRBJ1-1	TRBV6-5	CASRRDTGSTEAFF
TRBJ2-6	TRBV24-1	CATSDPKIPGANVLTF
TRBJ1-6	TRBV10-3	CAIRGDGGNSPLHF
TRBJ2-3	TRBV9	CASSTGTSWADTQYF